The T cell receptor beta chain described here comes from a study of T-cell memory formation after mild COVID-19. This clonotype was seen many times. Antigen unknown. Barcoded TCR alpha and TCR beta cDNA libraries with UMIs came from 5'RACE using constant-segment primers. Via MiXCR, TCRdb re-called the 5' RACE reads, giving one row per CDR3 protein. Among approximately 300,000 distinct CDR3 sequences listed, approximately 16% were seen once. Study-level results: A balance of CD4 and CD8 characterized clones contracting day 15 to 85, whereas later expanders leaned CD4+.

In germline, CDR1 is SGHTA, CDR2 FQGNSA. The V end lost 4 bases, the J end lost 2 bases, and 8 bases lay between the germline ends. The CDR3 is 13 amino acids. This rearrangement joins TRBV7-2 to TRBJ2-5; D may be TRBD2 (6 bases). The receptor's source is a man aged 18-30 years who had mild COVID-19 (a few samples of this study predate the infection). Cell type and time point are not known. The sequencing input was PBMCs or a T cell subset sorted from them (not recorded which). CDR3: CASSWLAQETQYF. The DNA of the CDR3 is TGTGCCAGCAGCTGGCTAGCGCAAGAGACCCAGTACTTC.